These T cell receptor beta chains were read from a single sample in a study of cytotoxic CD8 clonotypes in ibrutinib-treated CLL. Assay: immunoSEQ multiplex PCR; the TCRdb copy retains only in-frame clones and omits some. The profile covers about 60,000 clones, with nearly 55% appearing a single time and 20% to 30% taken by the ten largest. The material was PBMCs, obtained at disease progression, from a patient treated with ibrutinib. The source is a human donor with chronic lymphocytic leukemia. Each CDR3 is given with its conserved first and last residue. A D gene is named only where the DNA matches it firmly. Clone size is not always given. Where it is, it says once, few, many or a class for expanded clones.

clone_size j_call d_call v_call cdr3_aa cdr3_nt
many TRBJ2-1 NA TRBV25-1 CASSRSSYNEQFF TGTGCCAGCAGTCGGAGCTCCTACAATGAGCAGTTCTTC
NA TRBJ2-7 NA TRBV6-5 CASTRLGSSYEQYF TGTGCCAGCACCAGACTTGGCAGCTCCTACGAGCAGTACTTC
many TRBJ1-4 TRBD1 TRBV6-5 CASSRDSNEKLFF TGTGCCAGCAGTCGGGACAGTAATGAAAAACTGTTTTTT
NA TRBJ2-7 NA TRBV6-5 CASRTSSYEQYF TGTGCCAGCAGGACTAGCTCCTACGAGCAGTACTTC
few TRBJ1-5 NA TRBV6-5 CASSYTWASNQPQHF TGTGCCAGCAGTTATACTTGGGCTAGCAATCAGCCCCAGCATTTT
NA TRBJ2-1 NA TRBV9 CASSILASYNEQFF TGTGCCAGCAGCATACTAGCTAGCTACAATGAGCAGTTCTTC
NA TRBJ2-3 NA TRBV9 CASSALPDTQYF TGTGCCAGCAGCGCCCTGCCAGATACGCAGTATTTT
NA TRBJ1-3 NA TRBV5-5 CASSLTTVSGNTIYF TGTGCCAGCAGCTTGACCACGGTCTCTGGAAACACCATATATTTT
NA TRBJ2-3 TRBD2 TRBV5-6 CASSLTLAGTDTQYF TGTGCCAGCAGCCTAACGCTAGCGGGCACAGATACGCAGTATTTT
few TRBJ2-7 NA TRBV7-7 CASSPTGGSDEQYF TGTGCTAGCAGCCCTACTGGAGGGTCCGACGAGCAGTACTTC
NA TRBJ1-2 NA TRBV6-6 CASSSRGTGWRGYTF TGTGCCAGCAGTTCCCGCGGGACGGGGTGGAGGGGCTACACCTTC
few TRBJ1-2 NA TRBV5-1 CASSLGSNYGYTF TGCGCCAGCAGCTTGGGATCTAACTATGGCTACACCTTC
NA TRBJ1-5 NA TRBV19 CASSIDRGRGFRNQPQHF TGTGCCAGTAGTATAGATCGGGGGAGGGGGTTTCGGAATCAGCCCCAGCATTTT
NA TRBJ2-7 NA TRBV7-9 CASSPIDRYEQYF TGTGCCAGCAGCCCAATAGACCGCTACGAGCAGTACTTC
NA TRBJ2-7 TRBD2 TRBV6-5 CASGWGLASEQYF TGTGCCAGTGGTTGGGGACTAGCCTCCGAGCAGTACTTC
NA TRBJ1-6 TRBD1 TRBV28 CASKGAVNSPLHF TGTGCCAGCAAGGGGGCCGTGAATTCACCCCTCCACTTT
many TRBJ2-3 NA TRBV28 CASRGTIADTQYF TGTGCCAGCAGAGGGACCATCGCCGATACGCAGTATTTT
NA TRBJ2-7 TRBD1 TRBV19 CASSPWTGGDYEQYF TGTGCCAGTAGCCCGTGGACAGGGGGGGACTACGAGCAGTACTTC
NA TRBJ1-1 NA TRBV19 CASRYRDTEAFF TGTGCCAGTAGGTACAGGGACACTGAAGCTTTCTTT
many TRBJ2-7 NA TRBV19 CASTPRDSRAYEQYF TGTGCCAGTACTCCTCGGGACTCCCGCGCCTACGAGCAGTACTTC
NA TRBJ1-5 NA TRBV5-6 CASSERFNQPQHF TGTGCCAGCAGCGAACGCTTCAATCAGCCCCAGCATTTT
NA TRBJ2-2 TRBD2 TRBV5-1 CASSLPAGLAGAGELFF TGCGCCAGCAGCTTGCCCGCGGGACTAGCGGGAGCCGGGGAGCTGTTTTTT
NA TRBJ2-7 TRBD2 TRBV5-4 CASSATSGGPYEQYF TGTGCCAGCAGCGCCACTAGCGGGGGACCCTACGAGCAGTACTTC
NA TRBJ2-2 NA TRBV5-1 CASSWDGPNTGELFF TGCGCCAGCAGCTGGGACGGACCGAACACCGGGGAGCTGTTTTTT
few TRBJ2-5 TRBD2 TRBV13 CASSRGPGLRRETQYF TGTGCCAGCAGCCGCGGACCGGGACTACGAAGAGAAACCCAGTACTTC
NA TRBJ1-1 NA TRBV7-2 CASGSVRNTEAFF TGTGCCAGCGGCAGCGTGAGGAACACTGAAGCTTTCTTT
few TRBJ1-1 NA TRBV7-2 CASSFGRGSTEAFF TGTGCCAGCAGCTTCGGGAGGGGGAGCACTGAAGCTTTCTTT
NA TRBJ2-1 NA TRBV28 CASRPSPRGQSRNEQFF TGTGCCAGCAGGCCCAGCCCCAGGGGTCAGAGCCGGAATGAGCAGTTCTTC
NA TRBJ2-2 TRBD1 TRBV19 CASSAGDRETGELFF TGTGCCAGTAGCGCGGGGGACAGGGAAACCGGGGAGCTGTTTTTT
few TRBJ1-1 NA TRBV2 CASIGTGNTEAFF TGTGCCAGCATCGGCACGGGGAACACTGAAGCTTTCTTT
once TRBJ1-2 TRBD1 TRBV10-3 CAITQGPGQGDTRGYTF TGTGCCATCACTCAAGGACCGGGACAGGGTGATACAAGAGGCTACACCTTC
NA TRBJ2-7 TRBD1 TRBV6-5 CASSNSGGYEQYF TGTGCCAGCAGTAACTCAGGGGGCTACGAGCAGTACTTC
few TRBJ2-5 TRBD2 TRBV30 CACAREWQETQYF TGTGCCTGCGCGCGGGAGTGGCAAGAGACCCAGTACTTC
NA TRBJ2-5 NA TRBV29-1 CSVLGPETQYF TGCAGCGTTCTGGGACCCGAGACCCAGTACTTC
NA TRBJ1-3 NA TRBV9 CASSVGLQLSGNTIYF TGTGCCAGCAGCGTAGGATTGCAGCTCTCTGGAAACACCATATATTTT
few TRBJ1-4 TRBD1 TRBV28 CASRQGIEKLFF TGTGCCAGTAGACAGGGGATTGAAAAACTGTTTTTT
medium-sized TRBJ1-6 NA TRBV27 CASSLPGGHSPLHF TGTGCCAGCAGTTTACCCGGGGGGCATTCACCCCTCCACTTT
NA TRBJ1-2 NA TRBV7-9 CASSLPGASNYGYTF TGTGCCAGCAGCTTACCAGGGGCCTCTAACTATGGCTACACCTTC
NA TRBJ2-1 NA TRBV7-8 CASSLGSEQFF TGTGCCAGCAGCTTAGGGAGTGAGCAGTTCTTC
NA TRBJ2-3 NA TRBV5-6 CASSRRTDTQYF TGTGCCAGCAGCCGCCGCACAGATACGCAGTATTTT
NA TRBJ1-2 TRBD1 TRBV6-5 CASRVGGAGYGYTF TGTGCCAGCAGAGTAGGGGGCGCGGGCTATGGCTACACCTTC
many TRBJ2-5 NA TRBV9 CASSWGVKETQYF TGTGCCAGCAGCTGGGGAGTCAAAGAGACCCAGTACTTC
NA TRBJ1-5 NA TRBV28 CASQLGGYDQPQHF TGTGCCAGCCAGCTGGGGGGCTACGATCAGCCCCAGCATTTT
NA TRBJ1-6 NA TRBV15 CATSRAQPASLHF TGTGCCACCAGCAGAGCTCAACCGGCGTCCCTCCACTTT
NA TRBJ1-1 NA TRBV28 CASSLGQGYEAFF TGTGCCAGCAGTTTGGGGCAGGGATATGAAGCTTTCTTT
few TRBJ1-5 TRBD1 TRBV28 CASSHRTGFNQPQHF TGTGCCAGCAGTCACAGGACAGGCTTCAATCAGCCCCAGCATTTT
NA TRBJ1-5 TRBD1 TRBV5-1 CASSSQGGPNQPQHF TGCGCCAGCAGCAGCCAGGGGGGGCCGAATCAGCCCCAGCATTTT